This T cell receptor (beta chain) was sequenced for a study of Graves' ophthalmopathy and Graves' hyperthyroidism. The overall study: Peripheral blood collection took place at initial diagnosis, before any treatment.

There are 15 residues in the CDR3. V lost 7 bases to trimming and J lost 1 base, with 11 bases between them. Per the germline V gene, CDR1 is MNHNS and CDR2 is SASEGT. This clonotype was counted a few times. Transcripts of RNA were the source for amplifying TCR beta CDR3 regions. The library came from an HTBI-primed first-round RT-PCR and a second-round multiplex PCR. TCRdb passed the multiplex PCR reads through MiXCR, listing each CDR3 protein once. This sample has about 420,000 distinct CDR3 sequences, with roughly 21% found just once. Out of about 10 ml of fresh peripheral blood, PBMCs were obtained.

The chain employs TRBV6-1 and TRBJ2-6; TRBD1 is a possible D gene (5 bases). The sequence came from a woman younger than 30 with stable Graves' hyperthyroidism. Sequenced input: peripheral blood. The CDR3 DNA is TGTGCCAGCACTAGGACACGTTCTGGGGCCAACGTCCTGACTTTC. Its translation is CASTRTRSGANVLTF.